Sequencing of this T cell receptor (beta chain) was carried out in a study of blood T cell repertoires in COVID-19. Assay: immunoSEQ multiplex PCR; the TCRdb copy retains only in-frame clones and omits some. Among 95,000 to 100,000 clones listed, 85% were seen once. The TCR was taken from a woman between 65 and 79 years old with active or convalescent COVID-19. Sequences were obtained from peripheral blood.

The DNA of the CDR3 is TGTGCCAGCAGCTCTCGGACTAGCGGGGCGGCAGATACGCAGTATTTT. It specifies CASSSRTSGAADTQYF. The rearrangement joins TRBV3-1 (or the pseudogene TRBV3-2) to TRBJ2-3; the match to TRBD2 covers 12 bases. The J segment lost 4 bases and the V segment lost 5 bases, leaving 7 bases of the junction unmatched. The CDR3 loop spans 16 amino acids. CDR1 and CDR2 (germline): LGHDT, YNNKEL (reference sequence).